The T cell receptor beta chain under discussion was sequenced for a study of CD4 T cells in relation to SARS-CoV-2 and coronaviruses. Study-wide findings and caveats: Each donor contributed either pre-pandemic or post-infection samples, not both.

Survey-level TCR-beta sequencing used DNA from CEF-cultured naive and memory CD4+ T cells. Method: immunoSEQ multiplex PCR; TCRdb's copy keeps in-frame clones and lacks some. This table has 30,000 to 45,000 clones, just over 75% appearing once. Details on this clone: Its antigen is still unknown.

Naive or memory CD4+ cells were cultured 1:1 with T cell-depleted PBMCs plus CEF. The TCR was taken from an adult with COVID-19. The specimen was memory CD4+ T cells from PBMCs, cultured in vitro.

The CDR3 nucleotides are TGCAGCGTTGGCTGGACAGTGAACACCGGGGAGCTGTTTTTT. Protein sequence: CSVGWTVNTGELFF. The chain couples TRBV29-1 to TRBJ2-2; possibly TRBD1 for D (6 bases). V was shortened by 4 bases and J by 1 base, with 10 bases between the two germline ends. From germline, CDR1 is SQVTM and CDR2 ANQGSEA. There are 14 residues in the CDR3.